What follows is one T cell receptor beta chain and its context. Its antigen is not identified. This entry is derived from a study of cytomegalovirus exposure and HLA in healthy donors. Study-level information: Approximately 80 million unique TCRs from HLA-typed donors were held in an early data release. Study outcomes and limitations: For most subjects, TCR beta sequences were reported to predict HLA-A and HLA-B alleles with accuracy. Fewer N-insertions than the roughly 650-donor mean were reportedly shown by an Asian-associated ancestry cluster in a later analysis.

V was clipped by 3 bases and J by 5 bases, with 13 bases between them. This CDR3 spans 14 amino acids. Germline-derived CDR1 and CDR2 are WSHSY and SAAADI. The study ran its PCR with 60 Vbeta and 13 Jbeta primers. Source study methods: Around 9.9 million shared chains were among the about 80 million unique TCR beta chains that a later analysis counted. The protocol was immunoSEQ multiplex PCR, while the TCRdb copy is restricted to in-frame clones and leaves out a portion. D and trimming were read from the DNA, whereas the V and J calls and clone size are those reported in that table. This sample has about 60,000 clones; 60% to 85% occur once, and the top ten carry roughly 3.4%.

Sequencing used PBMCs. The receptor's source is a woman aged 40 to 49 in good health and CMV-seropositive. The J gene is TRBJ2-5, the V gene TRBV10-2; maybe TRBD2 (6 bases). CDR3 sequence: CASSDAGLYETQYF. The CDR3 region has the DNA TGCGCCAGCAGTGACGCGGGGCTTTATGAGACCCAGTACTTC.